The source of this T cell receptor (beta chain) is a study of tumor and adjacent non-tumor tissue in lung cancer. About the research overall: Patients were aged roughly 30 to 76, approximately 11 men and roughly 5 women, stage I to III. About 4.2 million productive TCRbeta reads were obtained per sample on average. Findings and limits, study-wide: Compared with tumor, normal lung showed significantly lower TCR diversity. Normal lung showed higher cumulative top 100 clone frequency than tumor.

Concerning this clonotype: Its target is unknown.

TCRbeta libraries were built with three rounds of nested PCR, modified from ARM-PCR. TCRdb itself ran the multiplex PCR reads through MiXCR, one entry per CDR3 protein. The repertoire holds some 95,000 distinct CDR3 sequences, with 80% as singletons. RNA was extracted from bulk tissue without any cell sorting. Distant lung tissue was collected more than 3 cm away from the tumor edge. Germline-derived CDR1 and CDR2 are DFQATT and SNEGSKA (reference sequence). The CDR3 contains 14 residues. The V end was cut by 2 bases, the J end by 9 bases, with 17 bases between. This receptor was taken from a man aged 60-69 years with small cell lung cancer. Material for sequencing was distant non-tumor lung tissue. V is TRBV20-1 and J is TRBJ2-1; D may be TRBD1 (9 bases). CDR3 nucleotides: TGCAGTGCTAGACTTCGGGGGGGACAGGGTGAGCAGTTCTTC. Protein: CSARLRGGQGEQFF.